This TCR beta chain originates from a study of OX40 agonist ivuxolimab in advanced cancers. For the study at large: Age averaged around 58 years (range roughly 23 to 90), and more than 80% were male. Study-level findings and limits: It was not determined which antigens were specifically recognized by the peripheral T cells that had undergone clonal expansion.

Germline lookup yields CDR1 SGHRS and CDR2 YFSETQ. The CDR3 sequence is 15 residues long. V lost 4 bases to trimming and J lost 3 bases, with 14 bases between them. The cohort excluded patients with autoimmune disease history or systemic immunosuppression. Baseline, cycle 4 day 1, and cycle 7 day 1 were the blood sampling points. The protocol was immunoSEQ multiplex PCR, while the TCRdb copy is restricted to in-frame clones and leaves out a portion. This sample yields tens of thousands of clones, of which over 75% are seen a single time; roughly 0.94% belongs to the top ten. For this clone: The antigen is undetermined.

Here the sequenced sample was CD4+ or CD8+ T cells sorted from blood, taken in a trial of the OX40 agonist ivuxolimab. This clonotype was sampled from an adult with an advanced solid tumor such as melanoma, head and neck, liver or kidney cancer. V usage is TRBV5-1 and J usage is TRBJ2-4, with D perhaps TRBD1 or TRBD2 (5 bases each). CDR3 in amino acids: CASSPGPRGKNIQYF. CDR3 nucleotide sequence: TGCGCCAGCAGCCCCGGACCGAGGGGCAAAAACATTCAGTACTTC.